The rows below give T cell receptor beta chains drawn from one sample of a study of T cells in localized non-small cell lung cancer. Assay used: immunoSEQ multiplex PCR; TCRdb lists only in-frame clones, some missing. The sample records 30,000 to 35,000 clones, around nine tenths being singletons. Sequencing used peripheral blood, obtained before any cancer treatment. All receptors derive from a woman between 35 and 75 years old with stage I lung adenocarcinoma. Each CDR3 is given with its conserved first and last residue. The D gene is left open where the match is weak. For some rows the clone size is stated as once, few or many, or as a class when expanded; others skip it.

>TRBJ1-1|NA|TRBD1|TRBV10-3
CAISEGRQGLGTEAFF
TGTGCCATCAGTGAGGGTCGACAGGGGCTGGGCACTGAAGCTTTCTTT
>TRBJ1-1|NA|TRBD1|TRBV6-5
CASSYSTGTGKEAFF
TGTGCCAGCAGTTACTCGACGGGGACAGGAAAGGAAGCTTTCTTT
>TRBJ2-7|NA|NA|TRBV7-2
CASSSVGGEDYYEQYF
TGTGCCAGCAGCTCCGTAGGAGGGGAGGATTACTACGAGCAGTACTTC
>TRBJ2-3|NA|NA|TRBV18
CASSPGIEDTQYF
TGTGCCAGCTCACCGGGGATAGAAGATACGCAGTATTTT
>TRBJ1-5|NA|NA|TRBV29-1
CSVAQDSLNQPQHF
TGCAGCGTTGCACAGGACAGCCTGAATCAGCCCCAGCATTTT
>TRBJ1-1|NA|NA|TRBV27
CASRAGVATEAFF
TGTGCCAGCAGGGCAGGGGTGGCAACTGAAGCTTTCTTT
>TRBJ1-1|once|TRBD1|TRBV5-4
CASRQQGVSEAFF
TGTGCCAGCAGACAACAGGGGGTTAGTGAAGCTTTCTTT
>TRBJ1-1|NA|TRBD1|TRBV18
CASSPWTGGLVTEAFF
TGTGCCAGCTCACCGTGGACAGGGGGCCTGGTCACTGAAGCTTTCTTT
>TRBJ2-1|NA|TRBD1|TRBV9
CASSFPGQGYNEQFF
TGTGCCAGCAGCTTTCCGGGACAGGGCTACAATGAGCAGTTCTTC
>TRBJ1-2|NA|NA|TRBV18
CASSPVKEGMGYGYTF
TGTGCCAGCTCACCGGTAAAAGAGGGGATGGGCTATGGCTACACCTTC
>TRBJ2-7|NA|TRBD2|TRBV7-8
CASSLGASGTYEQYF
TGTGCCAGCAGCTTAGGGGCTAGCGGGACCTACGAGCAGTACTTC
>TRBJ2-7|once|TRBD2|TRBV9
CASSVSKTSGGAYEQYF
TGTGCCAGCAGCGTATCCAAGACTAGCGGGGGGGCCTACGAGCAGTACTTC
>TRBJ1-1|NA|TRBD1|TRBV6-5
CASSWGQGGPTSEAFF
TGTGCCAGCAGTTGGGGACAGGGGGGACCCACATCTGAAGCTTTCTTT
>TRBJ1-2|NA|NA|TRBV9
CASSAGGAVGYGYTF
TGTGCCAGCAGCGCCGGGGGGGCCGTAGGGTATGGCTACACCTTC
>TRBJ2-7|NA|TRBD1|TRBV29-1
CSVEEAGGYEQYF
TGCAGCGTTGAAGAGGCAGGGGGCTACGAGCAGTACTTC
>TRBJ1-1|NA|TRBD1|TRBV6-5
CASSPGTGFVQGFF
TGTGCCAGCAGTCCCGGGACAGGGTTCGTTCAGGGTTTCTTT
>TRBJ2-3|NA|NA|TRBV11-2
CASSHTTDTQYF
TGTGCCAGCAGCCACACCACAGATACGCAGTATTTT
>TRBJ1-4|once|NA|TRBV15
CATSGANEKLFF
TGTGCCACCAGCGGAGCGAATGAAAAACTGTTTTTT
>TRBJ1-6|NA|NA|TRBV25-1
CASSDSLKGSHYNSPLHF
TGTGCCAGCAGTGACTCCCTTAAGGGGAGTCACTATAATTCACCCCTCCACTTT
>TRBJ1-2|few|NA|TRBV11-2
CASSQGVGNDGYTF
TGTGCCAGCAGCCAAGGGGTCGGGAACGATGGCTACACCTTC
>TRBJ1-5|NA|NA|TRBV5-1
CASSLAGSLEPQHF
TGCGCCAGCAGCTTGGCCGGCTCGTTGGAGCCCCAGCATTTT
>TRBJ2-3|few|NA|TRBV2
CASSDLEGDTQYF
TGTGCCAGCAGTGATCTTGAGGGGGATACGCAGTATTTT
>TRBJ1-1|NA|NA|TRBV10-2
CASGNTEAFF
TGCGCCAGCGGGAACACTGAAGCTTTCTTT
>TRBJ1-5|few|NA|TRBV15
CATSRDRGQGNQPQHF
TGTGCCACCAGCAGAGATCGGGGGCAGGGCAATCAGCCCCAGCATTTT
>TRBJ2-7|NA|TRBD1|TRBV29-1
CSVLDRGNDEQYF
TGCAGCGTTTTGGACAGGGGAAATGACGAGCAGTACTTC
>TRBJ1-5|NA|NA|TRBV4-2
CASSPIGSNQPQHF
TGTGCCAGCAGCCCGATTGGGAGCAATCAGCCCCAGCATTTT
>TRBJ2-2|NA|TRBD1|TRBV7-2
CASSLVRTGNTGELFF
TGTGCCAGCAGCTTAGTAAGGACAGGGAACACCGGGGAGCTGTTTTTT
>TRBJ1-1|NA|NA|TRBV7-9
CASSLEARVEAFF
TGTGCCAGCAGCTTAGAGGCCAGGGTTGAAGCTTTCTTT
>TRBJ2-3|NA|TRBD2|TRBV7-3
CASSPTGGRDTQYF
TGTGCCAGCAGCCCCACGGGGGGTCGGGATACGCAGTATTTT
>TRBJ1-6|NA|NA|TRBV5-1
CASSLTVGDNSPLHF
TGCGCCAGCAGCTTGACAGTAGGAGATAATTCACCCCTCCACTTT
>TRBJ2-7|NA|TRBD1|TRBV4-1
CASSHPGTGLEQYF
TGCGCCAGCAGCCATCCGGGGACAGGGCTCGAGCAGTACTTC
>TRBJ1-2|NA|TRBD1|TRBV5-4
CASREQGALLYGYTF
TGTGCCAGCAGGGAACAGGGGGCGCTTCTCTATGGCTACACCTTC
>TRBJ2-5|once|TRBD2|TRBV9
CASSVSGTYQETQYF
TGTGCCAGCAGCGTAAGCGGGACGTACCAAGAGACCCAGTACTTC
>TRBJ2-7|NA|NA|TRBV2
CASRIGQYEQYF
TGTGCCAGCAGGATAGGACAGTACGAGCAGTACTTC
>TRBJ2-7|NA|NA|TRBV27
CASSLVGHSYEQYF
TGTGCCAGCAGTTTAGTGGGGCACTCCTACGAGCAGTACTTC
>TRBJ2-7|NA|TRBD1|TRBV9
CASSVTGGSYEQYF
TGTGCCAGCAGCGTAACAGGGGGGTCCTACGAGCAGTACTTC
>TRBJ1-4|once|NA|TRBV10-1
CASSEVFRVEKLFF
TGCGCCAGCAGTGAGGTTTTTAGGGTTGAAAAACTGTTTTTT
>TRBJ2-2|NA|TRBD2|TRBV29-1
CSVKPGTIQGTGELFF
TGCAGCGTCAAACCCGGGACTATCCAGGGCACCGGGGAGCTGTTTTTT
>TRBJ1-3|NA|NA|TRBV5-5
CASSLEPATKTGNTIYF
TGTGCCAGCAGCTTGGAGCCAGCCACCAAAACCGGAAACACCATATATTTT
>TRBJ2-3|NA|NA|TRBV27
CASSFSAGSTDTQYF
TGTGCCAGCAGTTTCTCGGCGGGTAGCACAGATACGCAGTATTTT
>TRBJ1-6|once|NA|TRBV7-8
CASSLMGKGSYNSPLHF
TGTGCCAGCAGCTTAATGGGGAAGGGGTCCTATAATTCACCCCTCCACTTT
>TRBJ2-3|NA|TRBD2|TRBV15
CATSTRLAGGTDTQYF
TGTGCCACCAGCACCAGACTAGCGGGGGGGACAGATACGCAGTATTTT
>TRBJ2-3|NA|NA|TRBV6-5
CASSYSGNTQYF
TGTGCCAGCAGCTATAGCGGAAATACGCAGTATTTT
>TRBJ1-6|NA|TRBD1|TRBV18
CASSPGQGANSPLHF
TGTGCCAGCTCACCCGGACAGGGGGCTAATTCACCCCTCCACTTT
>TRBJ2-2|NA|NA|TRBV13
CASSLGGSSGELFF
TGTGCCAGCAGCTTAGGGGGATCAAGCGGGGAGCTGTTTTTT